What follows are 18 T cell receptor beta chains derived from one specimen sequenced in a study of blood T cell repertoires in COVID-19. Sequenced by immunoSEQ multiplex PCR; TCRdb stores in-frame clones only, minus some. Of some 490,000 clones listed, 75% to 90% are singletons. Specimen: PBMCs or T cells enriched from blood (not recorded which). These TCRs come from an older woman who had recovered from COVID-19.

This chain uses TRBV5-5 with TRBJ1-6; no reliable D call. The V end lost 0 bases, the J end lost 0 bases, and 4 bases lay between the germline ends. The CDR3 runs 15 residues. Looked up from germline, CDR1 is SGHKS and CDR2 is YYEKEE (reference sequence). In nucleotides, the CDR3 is TGTGCCAGCAGCTTGGCGAGCTCCTATAATTCACCCCTCCACTTT. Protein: CASSLASSYNSPLHF.

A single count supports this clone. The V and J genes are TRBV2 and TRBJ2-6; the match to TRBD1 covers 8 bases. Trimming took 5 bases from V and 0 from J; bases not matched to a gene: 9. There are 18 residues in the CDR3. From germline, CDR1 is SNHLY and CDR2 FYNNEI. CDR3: CASSLQGAQISGANVLTF. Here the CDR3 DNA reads TGTGCCAGCAGTCTCCAGGGGGCGCAAATCTCTGGGGCCAACGTCCTGACTTTC.

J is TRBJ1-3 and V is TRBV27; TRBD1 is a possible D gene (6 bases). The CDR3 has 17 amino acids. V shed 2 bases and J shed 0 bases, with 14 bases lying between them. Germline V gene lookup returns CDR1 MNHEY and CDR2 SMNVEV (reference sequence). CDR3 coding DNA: TGTGCCAGCAGTTTAACAAGGACAGCACGCTCTGGAAACACCATATATTTT. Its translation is CASSLTRTARSGNTIYF.

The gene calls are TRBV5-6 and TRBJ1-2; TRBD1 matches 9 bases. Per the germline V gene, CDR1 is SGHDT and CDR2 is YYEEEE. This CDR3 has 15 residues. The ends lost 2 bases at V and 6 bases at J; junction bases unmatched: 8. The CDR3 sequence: CASSFGDRALDGYTF. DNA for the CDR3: TGTGCCAGCAGCTTTGGGGACAGGGCCTTGGATGGCTACACCTTC.

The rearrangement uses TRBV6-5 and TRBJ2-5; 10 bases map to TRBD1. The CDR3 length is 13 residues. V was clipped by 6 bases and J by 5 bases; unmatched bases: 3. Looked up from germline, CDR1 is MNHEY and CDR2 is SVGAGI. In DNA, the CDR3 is TGTGCCAGCAGGACAGGGGGCTGGGAGACCCAGTACTTC. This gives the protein CASRTGGWETQYF.

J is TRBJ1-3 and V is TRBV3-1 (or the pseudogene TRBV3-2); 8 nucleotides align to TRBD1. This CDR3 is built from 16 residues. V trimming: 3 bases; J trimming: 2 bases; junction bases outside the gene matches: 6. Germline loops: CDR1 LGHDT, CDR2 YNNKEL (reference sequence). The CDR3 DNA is TGTGCCAGCAGCCAGGATACAGGGGGTGCTGGAAACACCATATATTTT. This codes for CASSQDTGGAGNTIYF.

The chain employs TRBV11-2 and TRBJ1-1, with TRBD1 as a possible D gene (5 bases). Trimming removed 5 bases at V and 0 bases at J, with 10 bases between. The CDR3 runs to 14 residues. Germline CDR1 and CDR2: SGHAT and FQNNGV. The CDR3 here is CASSVGGLNTEAFF. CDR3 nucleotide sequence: TGTGCCAGCAGCGTGGGGGGGTTGAACACTGAAGCTTTCTTT.

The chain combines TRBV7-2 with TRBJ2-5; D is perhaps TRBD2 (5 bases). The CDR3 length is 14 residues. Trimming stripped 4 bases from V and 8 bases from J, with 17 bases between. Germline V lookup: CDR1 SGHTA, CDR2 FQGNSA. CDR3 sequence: CASSSRVLRSTQYF. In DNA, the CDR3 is TGTGCCAGCAGCTCGCGGGTCCTTCGGTCAACCCAGTACTTC.

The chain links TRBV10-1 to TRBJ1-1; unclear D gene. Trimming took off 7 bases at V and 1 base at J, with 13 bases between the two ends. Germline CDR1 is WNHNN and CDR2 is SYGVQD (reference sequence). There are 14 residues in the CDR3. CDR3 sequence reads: CASTREVKNTEAFF. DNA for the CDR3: TGCGCCAGCACCCGGGAGGTAAAGAACACTGAAGCTTTCTTT.

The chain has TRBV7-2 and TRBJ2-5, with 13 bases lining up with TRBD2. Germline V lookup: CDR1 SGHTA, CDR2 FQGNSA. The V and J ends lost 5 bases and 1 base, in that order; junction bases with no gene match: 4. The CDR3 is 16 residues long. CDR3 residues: CASSHGTSGAQETQYF. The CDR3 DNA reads TGTGCCAGCAGCCACGGGACTAGCGGGGCCCAAGAGACCCAGTACTTC.

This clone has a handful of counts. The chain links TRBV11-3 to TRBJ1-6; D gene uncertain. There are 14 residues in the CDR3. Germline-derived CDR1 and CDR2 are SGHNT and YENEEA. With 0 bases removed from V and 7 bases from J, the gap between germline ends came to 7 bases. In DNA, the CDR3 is TGTGCCAGCAGCTTAGATCTCCAGAATTCACCCCTCCACTTT. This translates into CASSLDLQNSPLHF.

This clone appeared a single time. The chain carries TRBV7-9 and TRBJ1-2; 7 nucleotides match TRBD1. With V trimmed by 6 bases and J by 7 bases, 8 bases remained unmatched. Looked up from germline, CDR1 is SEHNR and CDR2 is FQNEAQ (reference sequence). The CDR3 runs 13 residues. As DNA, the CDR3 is TGTGCCAGCAGTCCGACAGGGACAGCTGGCTACACCTTC. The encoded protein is CASSPTGTAGYTF.

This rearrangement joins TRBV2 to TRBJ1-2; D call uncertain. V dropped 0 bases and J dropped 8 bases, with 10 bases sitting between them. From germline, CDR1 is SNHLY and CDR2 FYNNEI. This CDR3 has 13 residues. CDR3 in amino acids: CASSEAPGVGYTF. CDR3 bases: TGTGCCAGCAGTGAAGCCCCGGGAGTGGGCTACACCTTC. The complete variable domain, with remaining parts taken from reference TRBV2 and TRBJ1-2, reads EPEVTQTPSHQVTQMGQEVILRCVPISNHLYFYWYRQILGQKVEFLVSFYNNEISEKSEIFDDQFSVERPDGSNFTLKIRSTKLEDSAMYFCASSEAPGVGYTFGSGTRLTVV.

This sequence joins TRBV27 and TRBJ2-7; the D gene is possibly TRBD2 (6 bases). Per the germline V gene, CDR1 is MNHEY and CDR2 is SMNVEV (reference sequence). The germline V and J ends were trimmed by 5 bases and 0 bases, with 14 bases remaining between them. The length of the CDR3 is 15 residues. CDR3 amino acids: CASSMAPGSSYEQYV. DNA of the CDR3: TGTGCCAGCAGTATGGCCCCCGGGAGCTCCTACGAGCAGTACGTC.

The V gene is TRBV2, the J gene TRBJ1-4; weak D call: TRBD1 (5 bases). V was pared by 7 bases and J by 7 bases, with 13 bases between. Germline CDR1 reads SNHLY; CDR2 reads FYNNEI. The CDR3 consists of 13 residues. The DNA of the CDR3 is TGTGCCAGCAATCCGGGGGTTGGTGAAAAACTGTTTTTT. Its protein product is CASNPGVGEKLFF.

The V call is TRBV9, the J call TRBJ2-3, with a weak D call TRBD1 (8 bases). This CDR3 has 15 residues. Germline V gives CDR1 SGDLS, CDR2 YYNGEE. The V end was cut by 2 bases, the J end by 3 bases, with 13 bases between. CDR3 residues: CASSVGQGGTDTQYF. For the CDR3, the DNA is TGTGCCAGCAGCGTCGGACAGGGAGGGACAGATACGCAGTATTTT.

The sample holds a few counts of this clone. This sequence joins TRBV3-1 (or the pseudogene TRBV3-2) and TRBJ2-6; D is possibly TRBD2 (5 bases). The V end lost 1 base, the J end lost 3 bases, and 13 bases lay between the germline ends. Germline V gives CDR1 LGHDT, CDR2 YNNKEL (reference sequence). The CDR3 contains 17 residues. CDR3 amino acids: CASSQVYGVYGANVLTF. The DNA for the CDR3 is TGTGCCAGCAGCCAAGTGTACGGGGTCTATGGGGCCAACGTCCTGACTTTC.

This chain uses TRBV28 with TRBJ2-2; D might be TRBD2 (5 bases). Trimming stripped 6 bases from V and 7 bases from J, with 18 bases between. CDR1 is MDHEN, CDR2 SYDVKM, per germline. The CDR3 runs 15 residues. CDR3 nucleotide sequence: TGTGCCAGCAGCCCCCCCCGCGGGTCCGGCGGGGAGCTGTTTTTT. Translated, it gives CASSPPRGSGGELFF.